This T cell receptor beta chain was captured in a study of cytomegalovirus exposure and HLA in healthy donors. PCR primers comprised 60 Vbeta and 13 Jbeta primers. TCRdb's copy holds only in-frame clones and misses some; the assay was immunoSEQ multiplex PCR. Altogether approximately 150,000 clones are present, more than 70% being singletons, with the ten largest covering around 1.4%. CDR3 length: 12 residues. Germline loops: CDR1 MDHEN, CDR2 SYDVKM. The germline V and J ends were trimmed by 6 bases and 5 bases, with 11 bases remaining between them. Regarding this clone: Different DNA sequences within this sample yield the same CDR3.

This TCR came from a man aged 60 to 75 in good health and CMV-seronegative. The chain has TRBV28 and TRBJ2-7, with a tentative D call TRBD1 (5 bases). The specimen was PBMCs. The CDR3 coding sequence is TGTGCCAGCAGCGAAGGGGTTCACGAGCAGTACTTC. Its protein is CASSEGVHEQYF. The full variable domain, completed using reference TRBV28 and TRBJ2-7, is DVKVTQSSRYLVKRTGEKVFLECVQDMDHENMFWYRQDPGLGLRLIYFSYDVKMKEKGDIPEGYSVSREKKERFSLILESASTNQTSMYLCASSEGVHEQYFGPGTRLTVT.